The rows below give T cell receptor beta chains drawn from one sample of a study of T cells in Graves' hyperthyroidism and ophthalmopathy. A single record per CDR3 protein comes from TCRdb applying MiXCR to the multiplex PCR reads. The sample lists hundreds of thousands of distinct CDR3 sequences, around 25% occurring once. The specimen sequenced was blood. Receptors originate from a woman aged 40 to 50 with Graves' ophthalmopathy. The CDR3 runs from the conserved cysteine through the conserved F or W. D genes are given only for firm matches. For some rows the clone size is stated as once, few or many, or as a class when expanded; others skip it.

D	V	J	size	CDR3	DNA
NA	TRBV4-1	TRBJ2-4	many	CASSQDELAKNIQYF	TGCGCCAGCAGCCAAGACGAGCTAGCCAAAAACATTCAGTACTTC
TRBD2	TRBV4-2	TRBJ2-2	few	CASSPGLAGVTGELFF	TGTGCCAGCAGCCCGGGACTAGCGGGAGTTACCGGGGAGCTGTTTTTT
TRBD2	TRBV5-1	TRBJ2-7	many	CASSLGWTSASDEQYF	TGCGCCAGCAGCTTGGGTTGGACTAGCGCCTCCGACGAGCAGTACTTC
NA	TRBV6-5	TRBJ2-1	many	CASSYGGGGNEQFF	TGTGCCAGCAGTTACGGTGGGGGTGGGAATGAGCAGTTCTTC
NA	TRBV5-1	TRBJ2-7	many	CASSVGTFYEQYF	TGCGCCAGCAGTGTCGGGACATTCTACGAGCAGTACTTC
NA	TRBV6-1	TRBJ1-2	many	CASSRDNYGYTF	TGTGCCAGCAGCAGGGATAACTATGGCTACACCTTC
NA	TRBV6-4	TRBJ2-2	many	CASRSPGSPTNTGELFF	TGTGCCAGCAGGTCACCGGGATCGCCTACGAACACCGGGGAGCTGTTTTTT
TRBD1	TRBV11-2	TRBJ1-2	few	CASSSPWDRANYGYTF	TGTGCCAGCAGCAGCCCTTGGGACAGGGCTAACTATGGCTACACCTTC
NA	TRBV7-2	TRBJ2-7	many	CASSLASGQGYEQYF	TGTGCCAGCAGCTTAGCTAGCGGTCAGGGCTACGAGCAGTACTTC
TRBD2	TRBV29-1	TRBJ2-7	many	CSVGGTSGANSYEQYF	TGCAGCGTTGGGGGGACTAGCGGGGCCAACTCCTACGAGCAGTACTTC
NA	TRBV14	TRBJ1-1	many	CASTMGAYATEAFF	TGTGCCAGCACCATGGGGGCTTACGCCACTGAAGCTTTCTTT
NA	TRBV4-2	TRBJ2-4	many	CASSQDGTIGNIQYF	TGTGCCAGCAGCCAAGATGGAACTATCGGAAACATTCAGTACTTC
NA	TRBV18	TRBJ2-7	few	CASSPPGLREQYF	TGTGCCAGCTCACCTCCGGGCCTCCGCGAGCAGTACTTC
NA	TRBV19	TRBJ2-1	few	CASSMKGASYEQFF	TGTGCCAGTAGTATGAAAGGGGCCTCCTACGAGCAGTTCTTC
NA	TRBV28	TRBJ2-7	many	CASTIRGRTSYEQYF	TGTGCCAGCACCATACGGGGGAGGACCAGCTACGAGCAGTACTTC
NA	TRBV6-5	TRBJ2-6	many	CASSYLGASGANVLTF	TGTGCCAGCAGTTACCTAGGAGCAAGTGGGGCCAACGTCCTGACTTTC
NA	TRBV4-1	TRBJ2-7	many	CASSPDGSKVDEQYF	TGCGCCAGCAGCCCCGACGGTTCGAAGGTCGACGAGCAGTACTTC
NA	TRBV30	TRBJ1-2	NA	CAWRGYSSGTNYGYTF	TGTGCCTGGAGGGGTTACTCTTCCGGGACAAACTATGGCTACACCTTC
NA	TRBV4-1	TRBJ2-7	many	CASSQDWSSYEQYF	TGCGCCAGCAGCCAAGATTGGAGCTCCTACGAGCAGTACTTC
NA	TRBV6-1	TRBJ2-4	NA	CASKLNGGNLAKNIQYF	TGTGCCAGCAAGCTAAATGGAGGGAACTTAGCCAAAAACATTCAGTACTTC
NA	TRBV19	TRBJ1-1	many	CASSIRQNTEAFF	TGTGCCAGTAGTATTAGGCAGAACACTGAAGCTTTCTTT
TRBD1	TRBV2	TRBJ2-7	many	CASSGGTGIGEQYF	TGTGCCAGCAGTGGCGGGACAGGGATTGGAGAGCAGTACTTC